This entry lists 2 T cell receptor beta chains sequenced from one sample in a study of T-cell memory formation after mild COVID-19. TCRdb recomputed calls from the 5' RACE reads with MiXCR, one row per CDR3 protein. The sample contains around 200,000 distinct CDR3 sequences, roughly 20% of which appear only once. Source material: PBMCs or a T cell subset sorted from them (not recorded which). The receptors shown here come from a man younger than 30 who had mild COVID-19 (a few samples of this study predate the infection). Cell type and time point are not known.

Only one count was recorded for this clonotype. The genes are TRBV5-1 and TRBJ1-3; 8 nucleotides agree with TRBD1. After removal of 3 bases from V and 4 bases from J, the junction contained 6 bases not matched to a gene. Germline V CDR1 and CDR2: SGHRS, YFSETQ. CDR3 size: 15 residues. The CDR3 region has the DNA TGCGCCAGCAGCTCGAGGACAGGGTCCGGAAACACCATATATTTT. Translated, it gives CASSSRTGSGNTIYF.

Ten or more counts support this clonotype. The chain recombines TRBV29-1 with TRBJ1-1; TRBD1 is a possible D gene (5 bases). Germline V gene sequence: CDR1 SQVTM, CDR2 ANQGSEA. Trimming took 3 bases from V and 10 from J, leaving 9 bases between them. This CDR3 spans 10 amino acids. The CDR3 coding sequence is TGCAGCGTTGAGGAGGGGATAGCTTTCTTT. Protein product: CSVEEGIAFF.